These 21 T cell receptor beta chains were all obtained from the same sample, sequenced in a study of T cell repertoires in cytomegalovirus infection. TCRdb fed the reads into MiXCR, producing one record per CDR3 protein. The sample contains about 260,000 distinct CDR3 sequences, around 13% of which appear only once. The sample comprised PBMCs. Every receptor here comes from a human donor in good health (CMV status not recorded). Some clones in this sample may be carry-over from other donors' samples.

This clonotype appeared many times. The gene calls are TRBV7-6 and TRBJ1-5, with D possibly matching TRBD1 (5 bases). Between the trimmed V and J ends, which lost 5 bases and 9 bases, there was a span of 14 bases. Germline V gene sequence: CDR1 SGHVS, CDR2 FNYEAQ. The CDR3 is 13 amino acids. The CDR3 spells CASSRDPDRPQHF. DNA of the CDR3: TGTGCCAGCAGCAGGGACCCGGATAGGCCCCAGCATTTT.

This clonotype was seen repeatedly, ten times or more. The rearrangement uses TRBV14 and TRBJ2-1; TRBD2 agrees at 10 bases. CDR1 SGHDN and CDR2 FVKESK come from the germline V gene. This CDR3 comprises 15 residues. The V segment lost 4 bases and the J segment 4 bases; nucleotides outside the gene matches: 4. DNA of the CDR3: TGTGCCAGCAGCCCCGGACTAGCGGAATACAATGAGCAGTTCTTC. Amino acids: CASSPGLAEYNEQFF.

V is TRBV11-3 and J is TRBJ2-3, with a tentative D call TRBD2 (6 bases). The germline V gene has CDR1 SGHNT and CDR2 YENEEA. The germline V and J ends were trimmed by 4 bases and 2 bases, with 10 bases remaining between them. The CDR3 is made up of 14 amino acids. The CDR3 region has the DNA TGTGCCAGCAGCTATCGGGGGAACACAGATACGCAGTATTTT. Its translation is CASSYRGNTDTQYF.

The V gene is TRBV9, the J gene TRBJ1-3; perhaps TRBD1 as D (6 bases). This CDR3 is 14 amino acids long. V was clipped by 3 bases and J by 8 bases, with 15 bases between them. CDR1 SGDLS and CDR2 YYNGEE come from the germline V gene. As DNA, the CDR3 is TGTGCCAGCAGCGCCCACGGGACAAAAGACACCATATATTTT. Translation gives CASSAHGTKDTIYF.

In its sample, this clonotype was seen many times. The chain links TRBV15 to TRBJ2-7; TRBD1 might be the D (5 bases). The CDR3 runs 14 residues. Germline CDR1 and CDR2: LNHNV and YYDKDF (reference sequence). Between the trimmed V and J ends, which lost 0 bases and 4 bases, there was a span of 10 bases. CDR3 region: CATSRDYRIYEQYF. CDR3 bases: TGTGCCACCAGCAGAGATTACAGGATATACGAGCAGTACTTC.

The chain links TRBV7-6 to TRBJ1-1; TRBD1 matches at 7 bases. The germline V gene encodes CDR1 SGHVS and CDR2 FNYEAQ. The CDR3 totals 12 residues. V lost 3 bases to trimming and J lost 7 bases; unmatched junction nucleotides: 2. The CDR3 region is CASSFAGGEAFF. CDR3 coding DNA: TGTGCCAGCAGCTTCGCAGGGGGTGAAGCTTTCTTT.

V and J are TRBV6-1 and TRBJ2-2, with TRBD1 as a possible D gene (5 bases). Germline values: CDR1 MNHNS, CDR2 SASEGT. V was pared by 5 bases and J by 7 bases, with 23 bases between. The CDR3 spans 17 residues. Here the CDR3 reads CASSLMMPGNRFGELFF. Here the CDR3 DNA reads TGTGCCAGCAGTCTTATGATGCCAGGGAATCGGTTCGGGGAGCTGTTTTTT.

This clonotype has a count of ten or more. The V call is TRBV7-2, the J call TRBJ2-2, with D uncertain. Germline assignment: CDR1 SGHTA and CDR2 FQGNSA. The CDR3 contains 14 residues. V shed 3 bases and J shed 1 base, with 6 bases lying between them. Written as DNA, the CDR3 is TGTGCCAGCAGCTTTAGGGTGAACACCGGGGAGCTGTTTTTT. The encoded protein is CASSFRVNTGELFF. Combining the CDR3 with reference TRBV7-2 and TRBJ2-2 gives the whole variable domain GAGVSQSPSNKVTEKGKDVELRCDPISGHTALYWYRQSLGQGLEFLIYFQGNSAPDKSGLPSDRFSAERTGGSVSTLTIQRTQQEDSAVYLCASSFRVNTGELFFGEGSRLTVL.

The chain couples TRBV10-3 to TRBJ2-7; D could derive from TRBD1 or TRBD2 (5 bases each). CDR3 length: 14 amino acids. Germline V CDR1 and CDR2: ENHRY, SYGVKD. Trimming took 4 bases from V and 8 from J, leaving 18 bases between them. This CDR3 reads CAISGTGTLTQQYF. CDR3 bases: TGTGCCATCAGTGGGACCGGGACCTTAACTCAGCAGTACTTC.

Many counts were recorded for this clonotype. The chain employs TRBV7-2 and TRBJ1-4, with D unclear. The length of the CDR3 is 15 residues. Germline CDR1 is SGHTA and CDR2 is FQGNSA. Trimming shortened V by 5 bases and J by 0 bases, and 10 bases separated the two germline ends. The CDR3 here is CASSRFPATNEKLFF. In DNA, the CDR3 is TGTGCCAGCAGCCGCTTCCCGGCAACTAATGAAAAACTGTTTTTT.

This clonotype was picked up a small number of times. The chain has TRBV28 and TRBJ2-4; no firm D call. V lost 6 bases and J 6 bases, leaving 12 bases between the germline ends. The CDR3 has 13 residues. CDR1 is MDHEN and CDR2 is SYDVKM in the germline V gene. The CDR3, as DNA: TGTGCCAGCAGGGTCCCTACGGCAAACATTCAGTACTTC. Translated: CASRVPTANIQYF.

A few counts support this clonotype. The chain has TRBV28 and TRBJ2-2; 7 bases fit TRBD2. This CDR3 has 15 residues. V shed 6 bases, J shed 1 base, and the junction held 5 bases outside the gene matches. CDR1 is MDHEN and CDR2 is SYDVKM in the germline V gene. CDR3 coding DNA: TGTGCCAGCAGCACCGGGACTAAGAACACCGGGGAGCTGTTTTTT. Protein: CASSTGTKNTGELFF.

This clonotype was detected ten times or more. J is TRBJ2-7 and V is TRBV12-3 or TRBV12-4, with D perhaps TRBD1 or TRBD2 (5 bases each). V was trimmed by 6 bases and J by 2 bases, leaving 14 bases between them. The CDR3 extends over 14 amino acids. The CDR3 sequence is CASSPRTGPYEQYF. The CDR3 nucleotides are TGTGCCAGCAGCCCGAGGACGGGGCCCTACGAGCAGTACTTC.

This clonotype was picked up a small number of times. This chain uses TRBV4-2 with TRBJ2-7, with 8 positions matching TRBD2. This CDR3 contains 16 residues. From germline, CDR1 is LGHNA and CDR2 YNFKEQ. Trimming took 4 bases from V and 6 from J; bases not matched to a gene: 14. The CDR3 bases are TGTGCCAGCAGCCTGCCCGGGGGGGTCGGGGATTCCGAGCAGTACTTC. Its translation: CASSLPGGVGDSEQYF.

This clonotype came up many times. This chain connects TRBV4-2 to TRBJ1-1, with 10 bases identical to TRBD1. Germline V gene sequence: CDR1 LGHNA, CDR2 YNFKEQ. This CDR3 has 14 residues. V lost 3 bases to trimming and J lost 4 bases; unmatched junction nucleotides: 2. CDR3 sequence (DNA): TGTGCCAGCAGCCAGAGGGACAGGGGCACTGAAGCTTTCTTT. Its translation: CASSQRDRGTEAFF.

This clonotype was detected ten times or more. V gene TRBV7-8 combines with J gene TRBJ2-3; 8 nucleotides match TRBD2. The CDR3 covers 15 residues. Trimming took 4 bases from V and 7 from J; bases not matched to a gene: 10. Germline V gene data show CDR1 as SGHVS and CDR2 as FQNEAQ. The CDR3 reads CASSSFSGVKNTQYF. For the CDR3, the DNA is TGTGCCAGCAGCTCCTTTAGCGGGGTAAAGAATACGCAGTATTTT.

This clonotype appeared many times. This chain uses TRBV7-6 with TRBJ2-7; D gene unclear. CDR3 size: 14 residues. Germline V lookup: CDR1 SGHVS, CDR2 FNYEAQ. V gave up 5 bases and J gave up 2 bases, with 13 bases separating them. The CDR3 protein is CASSPWSSPYEQYF. The DNA for the CDR3 is TGTGCCAGCAGCCCTTGGAGCTCCCCCTACGAGCAGTACTTC.

In this sample, this clonotype turned up a few times. This chain joins TRBV15 and TRBJ2-1; 12 bases are a match to TRBD2. Per germline, CDR1 LNHNV and CDR2 YYDKDF (reference sequence). J was trimmed by 2 bases and V by 4 bases; bases with no gene match: 3. There are 16 residues in the CDR3. Here the CDR3 DNA reads TGTGCCACCAGCATGGGACTAGCGGGTCCCTACAATGAGCAGTTCTTC. As protein: CATSMGLAGPYNEQFF.

V usage is TRBV7-9 and J usage is TRBJ1-4; D remains unclear. The V gene lost 5 bases and the J gene lost 0 bases, with 13 bases spanning the gap. The CDR3 length is 16 residues. Per germline, CDR1 SEHNR and CDR2 FQNEAQ (reference sequence). CDR3 protein: CASSLRTATTNEKLFF. CDR3 sequence (DNA): TGTGCCAGCAGCCTGCGGACTGCTACAACTAATGAAAAACTGTTTTTT.

The chain recombines TRBV20-1 with TRBJ2-4; D is perhaps TRBD1 (6 bases). V was cut by 2 bases and J by 6 bases, with 20 bases left in between. The CDR3 totals 16 residues. Germline CDR1 reads DFQATT; CDR2 reads SNEGSKA (reference sequence). Here the CDR3 DNA reads TGCAGTGCTAGACGAGCCGGGACAATACAAAGAAACATTCAGTACTTC. This codes for CSARRAGTIQRNIQYF.

This chain links TRBV20-1 with TRBJ2-2; 9 bases align to TRBD1. The V gene end was trimmed by 2 bases and the J gene end by 6 bases; junction bases not matched to a gene: 10. CDR3 length: 16 residues. Per the germline V gene, CDR1 is DFQATT and CDR2 is SNEGSKA (reference sequence). CDR3 nucleotides: TGCAGTGCTAGACGCCCCGGGACAGGGCTCTCCGGGGAGCTGTTTTTT. Protein product: CSARRPGTGLSGELFF.